These 12 T cell receptor beta chains share one sample of origin, sequenced in a study of long-term antiretroviral therapy in people with HIV. Version v3.0 of the immunoSEQ assay ran at survey level. This table comes from immunoSEQ multiplex PCR, and its TCRdb copy is limited to in-frame clones, with some not included. The data contain approximately 31,000 clones, about 97% of them singletons. The starting material was unsorted PBMCs, obtained 6.9 years after starting antiretroviral therapy. All receptors derive from a man aged 25-45 years with HIV.

V is TRBV5-1 and J is TRBJ2-3; TRBD2 aligns across 10 bases. This CDR3 has 16 amino acids. Per the germline V gene, CDR1 is SGHRS and CDR2 is YFSETQ. Germline trimming cut 0 bases from V and 4 bases from J; bases unmatched to any gene: 5. CDR3 nucleotides: TGCGCCAGCAGCTTGGGGCCTAGCGGGGGAGCAGATACGCAGTATTTT. Protein product: CASSLGPSGGADTQYF.

The chain joins TRBV4-3 to TRBJ1-2; no definite D call. The CDR3 covers 15 residues. Trimming stripped 0 bases from V and 4 bases from J, with 12 bases between. Germline values: CDR1 LGHNA, CDR2 YSLEER. The CDR3 nucleotides are TGCGCCAGCAGCCAAGATCCGGAGCGGTTCTATGGCTACACCTTC. Encoded protein: CASSQDPERFYGYTF.

The DNA for the CDR3 is TGTGCCAGCCACCTCGGCAACACTGAAGCTTTCTTT. Translating gives CASHLGNTEAFF. The genes are TRBV2 and TRBJ1-1; D is unresolved. This CDR3 comprises 12 residues. V was clipped by 8 bases and J by 2 bases, with 9 bases between them. Germline CDR1 and CDR2: SNHLY and FYNNEI.

V gene TRBV28 combines with J gene TRBJ1-1; D is undetermined. Between the trimmed V and J ends, which lost 3 bases and 1 base, there was a span of 6 bases. CDR3 length: 13 amino acids. In germline, CDR1 is MDHEN, CDR2 SYDVKM. CDR3 protein: CASSLSRNTEAFF. In DNA, the CDR3 is TGTGCCAGCAGTTTGAGCAGGAACACTGAAGCTTTCTTT. The complete variable domain, with remaining parts taken from reference TRBV28 and TRBJ1-1, reads DVKVTQSSRYLVKRTGEKVFLECVQDMDHENMFWYRQDPGLGLRLIYFSYDVKMKEKGDIPEGYSVSREKKERFSLILESASTNQTSMYLCASSLSRNTEAFFGQGTRLTVV.

The V and J genes are TRBV9 and TRBJ2-1; maybe TRBD1 (5 bases). Trimming shortened V by 0 bases and J by 9 bases, and 10 bases separated the two germline ends. The germline V gene encodes CDR1 SGDLS and CDR2 YYNGEE. The CDR3 is made up of 13 amino acids. The CDR3 protein is CASSVGGEGEQFF. The DNA of the CDR3 is TGTGCCAGCAGCGTAGGGGGCGAAGGTGAGCAGTTCTTC.

The rearrangement uses TRBV13 and TRBJ2-1; D is ambiguous. Trimming removed 6 bases from V and 4 bases from J, with 13 bases in between. The V gene's germline CDR1 is PRHDT and CDR2 FYEKMQ (reference sequence). The CDR3 length is 14 residues. The CDR3 DNA follows: TGTGCCAGCAGTCGGCTAGGGATATACAATGAGCAGTTCTTC. Encoded protein: CASSRLGIYNEQFF.

This sequence joins TRBV6-6 and TRBJ2-3; D may be TRBD1 or TRBD2 (6 bases each). Germline CDR1 MNHNY, CDR2 SVGAGI (reference sequence). The CDR3 is 14 residues long. V lost 2 bases and J 5 bases, leaving 11 bases between the germline ends. For the CDR3, the DNA is TGTGCCAGCAGTTACGGGGGGCGGGGAGATACGCAGTATTTT. It translates to CASSYGGRGDTQYF.

The chain employs TRBV28 and TRBJ2-7, with D tentatively TRBD2 (6 bases). Germline CDR1 is MDHEN and CDR2 is SYDVKM. V lost 3 bases and J 3 bases, leaving 15 bases between the germline ends. The CDR3 sequence is 15 residues long. The CDR3 loop is CASSFPLAHNYEQYF. The CDR3 DNA follows: TGTGCCAGCAGTTTTCCCCTAGCGCATAACTACGAGCAGTACTTC.

The chain uses TRBV29-1 and TRBJ1-2; tentatively, D is TRBD1 (5 bases). The CDR3 totals 14 residues. The ends were cut back, 1 base at V and 1 base at J, with 10 bases in the middle. From germline, CDR1 is SQVTM and CDR2 ANQGSEA. CDR3 bases: TGCAGCGTTGAAGGTGGTCAGGGTAACTATGGCTACACCTTC. It encodes CSVEGGQGNYGYTF.

The CDR3 sequence is CASSLSGTSEAFF. As DNA, the CDR3 is TGTGCCAGCAGTTTATCAGGTACCAGTGAAGCTTTCTTT. The chain couples TRBV28 to TRBJ1-1; D is ambiguous. Per the germline V gene, CDR1 is MDHEN and CDR2 is SYDVKM. The CDR3 loop spans 13 amino acids. The V end was cut by 1 base, the J end by 7 bases, with 10 bases between. Full variable domain (outside the CDR3, taken from reference TRBV28 and TRBJ1-1): DVKVTQSSRYLVKRTGEKVFLECVQDMDHENMFWYRQDPGLGLRLIYFSYDVKMKEKGDIPEGYSVSREKKERFSLILESASTNQTSMYLCASSLSGTSEAFFGQGTRLTVV.

The chain joins TRBV19 to TRBJ2-5; either TRBD1 or TRBD2 may fit D (6 bases each). The ends were cut back, 5 bases at V and 4 bases at J, with 14 bases in the middle. This CDR3 has 14 amino acids. Germline-derived CDR1 and CDR2 are LNHDA and SQIVND (reference sequence). The CDR3 DNA reads TGTGCCAGTAGTGGGGAACAGGGAGGAGAGACCCAGTACTTC. It yields the protein CASSGEQGGETQYF.

The V gene is TRBV11-2, the J gene TRBJ2-2; 8 bases align to TRBD1. The V gene end was trimmed by 3 bases and the J gene end by 4 bases; junction bases not matched to a gene: 7. Germline values: CDR1 SGHAT, CDR2 FQNNGV. The CDR3 runs 16 residues. CDR3 nucleotides: TGTGCCAGCAGCTTCTTGGGTACAGGGGGCACCGGGGAGCTGTTTTTT. Protein product: CASSFLGTGGTGELFF.